One sample yielded the 15 T cell receptor beta chains listed below, sequenced in a study of CD8 T cells in Susac syndrome. With random hexamers, 0.5 to 1 ug RNA was reverse transcribed. TCRdb fed the immunoSEQ multiplex PCR reads into MiXCR, producing one record per CDR3 protein. The table lists 67,000 or so distinct CDR3 sequences, 93% of them singletons. The sequenced sample consisted of CD4+ T cells from PBMCs. Source of these receptors: a human donor with Susac syndrome.

V gene TRBV7-9 combines with J gene TRBJ2-7; 10 positions match TRBD1. Germline V gene sequence: CDR1 SEHNR, CDR2 FQNEAQ (reference sequence). The CDR3 contains 14 residues. V shed 4 bases, J shed 7 bases, and the junction held 7 bases outside the gene matches. In DNA form, the CDR3 reads TGTGCCAGCAGCTCCTGGGACAGGGGATGGGAGCAGTACTTC. This translates into CASSSWDRGWEQYF.

The rearrangement links TRBV7-2 to TRBJ1-2, with D unresolved. The CDR3 is 14 residues long. Trimming shortened V by 4 bases and J by 6 bases, and 15 bases separated the two germline ends. Germline assignment: CDR1 SGHTA and CDR2 FQGNSA. The CDR3 spells CASSSFMPSDGYTF. The DNA of the CDR3 is TGTGCCAGCAGCTCCTTTATGCCCTCCGATGGCTACACCTTC.

V gene TRBV29-1 combines with J gene TRBJ2-7; TRBD1 matches at 7 bases. CDR1 and CDR2 from the germline V gene are SQVTM and ANQGSEA. The CDR3 runs to 15 residues. Trimming removed 4 bases from V and 0 bases from J; junction bases left unmatched: 9. CDR3 sequence (DNA): TGCAGCGTTGTTCACAGGGGCGATCACTCCTACGAGCAGTACTTC. This translates into CSVVHRGDHSYEQYF.

This clonotype was seen once. The V gene is TRBV20-1, the J gene TRBJ1-2, with D tentatively TRBD1 (5 bases). Trimming stripped 6 bases from V and 2 bases from J, with 13 bases between. The CDR3 sequence is 13 residues long. Germline CDR1 DFQATT, CDR2 SNEGSKA (reference sequence). Here the CDR3 DNA reads TGCAGTGCCGCCCCCCAGGGAAACTATGGCTACACCTTC. Translating gives CSAAPQGNYGYTF.

The CDR3 DNA sequence: TGCGCCAGCAGCACGCCTCTGGGGAAGAACACTGAAGCTTTCTTT. Translated, it gives CASSTPLGKNTEAFF. The chain recombines TRBV5-1 with TRBJ1-1; D is unresolved. Germline lookup yields CDR1 SGHRS and CDR2 YFSETQ. The CDR3 is 15 amino acids. V dropped 4 bases and J dropped 1 base, with 14 bases sitting between them.

V is TRBV5-4 and J is TRBJ1-1; perhaps TRBD1 as D (5 bases). The germline CDR1 and CDR2 sequences are SGHNT and YYREEE (reference sequence). The CDR3 has 14 residues. V gave up 3 bases and J gave up 1 base, with 10 bases separating them. CDR3 residues: CASSYLTGNTEAFF. DNA of the CDR3: TGTGCCAGCAGCTACCTTACAGGGAACACTGAAGCTTTCTTT. The variable domain in full, completed from reference TRBV5-4 and TRBJ1-1, reads ETGVTQSPTHLIKTRGQQVTLRCSSQSGHNTVSWYQQALGQGPQFIFQYYREEENGRGNFPPRFSGLQFPNYSSELNVNALELDDSALYLCASSYLTGNTEAFFGQGTRLTVV.

The chain employs TRBV6-5 and TRBJ1-2, with 7 positions matching TRBD1. Looked up from germline, CDR1 is MNHEY and CDR2 is SVGAGI. The CDR3 has 16 residues. J gave up 3 bases and V 2 bases, and 9 bases lay outside the gene matches. CDR3 in amino acids: CASSYHSTGWDYGYTF. The CDR3 bases are TGTGCCAGCAGTTACCACTCGACAGGGTGGGACTATGGCTACACCTTC.

The rearrangement links TRBV28 to TRBJ1-2; the D gene is possibly TRBD1 (5 bases). The V gene lost 4 bases and the J gene lost 8 bases, with 17 bases spanning the gap. The CDR3 contains 14 residues. Germline-derived CDR1 and CDR2 are MDHEN and SYDVKM. The CDR3 nucleotides are TGTGCCAGCAGTTCCTTCGACAGTGCGAGGGGCTACACCTTC. Translating it yields CASSSFDSARGYTF.

The chain combines TRBV7-9 with TRBJ1-1; D is uncertain. This CDR3 has 13 amino acids. Trimming removed 5 bases from V and 3 bases from J, with 10 bases in between. CDR1 and CDR2 (germline): SEHNR, FQNEAQ (reference sequence). CDR3 sequence (DNA): TGTGCCAGCAGCCTTATAGGCGACACTGAAGCTTTCTTT. Translating it yields CASSLIGDTEAFF.

This clonotype was picked up one time. The CDR3 reads CASSIQPGQGGYTF. As DNA, the CDR3 is TGCGCCAGCAGCATACAACCGGGACAGGGCGGCTACACCTTC. The chain links TRBV5-1 to TRBJ1-2; TRBD1 matches at 9 bases. Germline V lookup: CDR1 SGHRS, CDR2 YFSETQ. J lost 8 bases, V lost 4 bases, and 9 bases had no gene match. The CDR3 loop spans 14 amino acids.

The chain combines TRBV6-1 with TRBJ2-3; D ambiguous. The CDR3 extends over 15 amino acids. CDR1 and CDR2 from the germline V gene are MNHNS and SASEGT. The germline V and J ends were trimmed by 6 bases and 5 bases, with 18 bases remaining between them. CDR3 region: CASSSDGARGDTQYF. The CDR3 DNA is TGTGCCAGCAGCTCGGACGGAGCGAGAGGAGATACGCAGTATTTT.

The rearrangement uses TRBV18 and TRBJ2-6; D remains ambiguous. V was cut by 2 bases and J by 0 bases, with 8 bases left in between. The CDR3 runs to 16 residues. Per germline, CDR1 KGHSH and CDR2 LQKENI. The CDR3 coding sequence is TGTGCCAGCTCACCATCCCTTGGCTCTGGGGCCAACGTCCTGACTTTC. It encodes CASSPSLGSGANVLTF.

Written as DNA, the CDR3 is TGCAGTGCTAGATTGGGAGGGGCATTCTACGAGCAGTACTTC. The encoded protein is CSARLGGAFYEQYF. J is TRBJ2-7 and V is TRBV20-1; TRBD2 agrees at 7 bases. After removal of 2 bases from V and 3 bases from J, the junction contained 7 bases not matched to a gene. CDR1 is DFQATT and CDR2 is SNEGSKA in the germline V gene (reference sequence). The CDR3 extends over 14 amino acids.

V is TRBV4-1 and J is TRBJ1-1; a weak D match, TRBD1 (5 bases). The V end lost 0 bases, the J end lost 1 base, and 15 bases lay between the germline ends. The CDR3 runs 17 residues. CDR1 and CDR2 from the germline V gene are MGHRA and YSYEKL. CDR3 loop: CASSQDGGQPWNTEAFF. The CDR3, as DNA: TGCGCCAGCAGCCAAGATGGGGGTCAGCCCTGGAACACTGAAGCTTTCTTT.

The chain carries TRBV7-2 and TRBJ2-6; D gene ambiguous. The length of the CDR3 is 15 residues. Trimming removed 4 bases from V and 0 bases from J, with 7 bases in between. CDR1 is SGHTA, CDR2 FQGNSA, per germline. The CDR3 loop is CASSSPFSGANVLTF. Written as DNA, the CDR3 is TGTGCCAGCAGCTCGCCGTTCTCTGGGGCCAACGTCCTGACTTTC.